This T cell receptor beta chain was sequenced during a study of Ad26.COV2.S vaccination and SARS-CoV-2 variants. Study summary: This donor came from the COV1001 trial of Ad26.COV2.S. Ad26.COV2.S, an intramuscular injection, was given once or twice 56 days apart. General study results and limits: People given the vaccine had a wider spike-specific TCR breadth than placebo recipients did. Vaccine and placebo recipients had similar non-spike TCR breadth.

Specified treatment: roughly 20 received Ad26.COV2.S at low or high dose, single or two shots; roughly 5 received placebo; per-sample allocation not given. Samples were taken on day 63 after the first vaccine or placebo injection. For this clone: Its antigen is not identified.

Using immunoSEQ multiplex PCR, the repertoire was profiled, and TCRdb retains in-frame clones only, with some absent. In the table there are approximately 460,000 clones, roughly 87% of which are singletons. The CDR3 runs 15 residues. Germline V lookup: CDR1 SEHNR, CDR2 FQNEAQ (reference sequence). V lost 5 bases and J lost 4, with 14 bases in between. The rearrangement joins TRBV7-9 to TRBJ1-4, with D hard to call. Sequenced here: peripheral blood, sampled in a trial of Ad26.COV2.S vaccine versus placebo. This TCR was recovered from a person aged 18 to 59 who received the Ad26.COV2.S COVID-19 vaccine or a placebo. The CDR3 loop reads CASSPSRSHNEKLFF. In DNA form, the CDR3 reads TGTGCCAGCAGCCCTAGCCGGAGCCATAATGAAAAACTGTTTTTT.